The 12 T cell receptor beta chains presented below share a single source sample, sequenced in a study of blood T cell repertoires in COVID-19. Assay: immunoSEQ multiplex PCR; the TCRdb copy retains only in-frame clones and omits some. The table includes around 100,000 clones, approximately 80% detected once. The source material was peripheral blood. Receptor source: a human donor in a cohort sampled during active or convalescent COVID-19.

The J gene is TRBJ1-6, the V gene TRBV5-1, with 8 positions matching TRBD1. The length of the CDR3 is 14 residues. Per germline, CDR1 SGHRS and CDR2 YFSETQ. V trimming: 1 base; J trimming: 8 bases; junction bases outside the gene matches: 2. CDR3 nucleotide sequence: TGCGCCAGCAGCTTGACAGGGGGTGATTCACCCCTCCACTTT. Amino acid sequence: CASSLTGGDSPLHF.

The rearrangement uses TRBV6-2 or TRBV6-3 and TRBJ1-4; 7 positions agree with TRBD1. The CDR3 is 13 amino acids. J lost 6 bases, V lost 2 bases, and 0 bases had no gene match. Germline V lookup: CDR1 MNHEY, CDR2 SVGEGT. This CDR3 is CASSYQGDEKLFF. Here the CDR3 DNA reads TGTGCCAGCAGTTACCAGGGGGATGAAAAACTGTTTTTT.

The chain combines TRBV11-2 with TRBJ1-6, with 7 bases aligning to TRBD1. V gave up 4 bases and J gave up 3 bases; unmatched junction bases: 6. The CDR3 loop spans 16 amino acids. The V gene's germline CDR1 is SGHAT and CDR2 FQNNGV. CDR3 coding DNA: TGTGCCAGCAGCTCCGTGGGGACAGTCTATAATTCACCCCTCCACTTT. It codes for CASSSVGTVYNSPLHF.

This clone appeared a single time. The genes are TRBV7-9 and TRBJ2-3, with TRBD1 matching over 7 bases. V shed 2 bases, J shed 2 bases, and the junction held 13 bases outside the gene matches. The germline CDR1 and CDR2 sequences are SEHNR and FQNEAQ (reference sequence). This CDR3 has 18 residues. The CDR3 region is CASSLSGTAAVATDTQYF. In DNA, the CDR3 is TGTGCCAGCAGCTTATCCGGGACAGCAGCCGTGGCCACAGATACGCAGTATTTT.

The CDR3 DNA sequence: TGTGCCAGCACCCAGGGCTCTGGGAATGAGCAGTTCTTC. This gives the protein CASTQGSGNEQFF. The chain employs TRBV12-3 or TRBV12-4 and TRBJ2-1; tentatively, D is TRBD1 (5 bases). V was clipped by 7 bases and J by 7 bases, with 14 bases between them. This CDR3 region has 13 residues.

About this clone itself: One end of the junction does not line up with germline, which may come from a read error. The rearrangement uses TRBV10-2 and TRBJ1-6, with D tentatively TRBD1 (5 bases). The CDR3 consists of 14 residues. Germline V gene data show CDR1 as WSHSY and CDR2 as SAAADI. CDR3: CASGETRVNSPLHF. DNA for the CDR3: TGCGCCAGCGGTGAGACCAGGGTAAATTCACCCCTCCACTTT.

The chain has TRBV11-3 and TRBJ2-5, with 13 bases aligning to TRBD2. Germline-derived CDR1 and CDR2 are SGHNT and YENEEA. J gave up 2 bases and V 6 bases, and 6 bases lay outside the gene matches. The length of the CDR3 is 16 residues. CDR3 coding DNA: TGTGCCAGCAGGCCCGGGACTAGCGGGGAACAAGAGACCCAGTACTTC. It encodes CASRPGTSGEQETQYF.

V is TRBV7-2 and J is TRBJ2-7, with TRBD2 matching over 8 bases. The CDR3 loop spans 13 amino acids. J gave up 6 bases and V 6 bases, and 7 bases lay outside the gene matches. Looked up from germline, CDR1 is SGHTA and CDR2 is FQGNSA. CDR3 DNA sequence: TGTGCCAGCAGTCCAGCGGGGGTGGGCGAGCAGTACTTC. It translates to CASSPAGVGEQYF. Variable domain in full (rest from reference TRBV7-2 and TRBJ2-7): GAGVSQSPSNKVTEKGKDVELRCDPISGHTALYWYRQSLGQGLEFLIYFQGNSAPDKSGLPSDRFSAERTGGSVSTLTIQRTQQEDSAVYLCASSPAGVGEQYFGPGTRLTVT.

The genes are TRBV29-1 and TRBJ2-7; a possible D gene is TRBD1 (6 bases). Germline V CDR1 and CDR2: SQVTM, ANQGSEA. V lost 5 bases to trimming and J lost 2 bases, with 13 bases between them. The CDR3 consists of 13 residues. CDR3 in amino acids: CSVPRRGTYEQYF. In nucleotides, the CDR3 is TGCAGCGTTCCGCGAAGGGGGACCTACGAGCAGTACTTC.

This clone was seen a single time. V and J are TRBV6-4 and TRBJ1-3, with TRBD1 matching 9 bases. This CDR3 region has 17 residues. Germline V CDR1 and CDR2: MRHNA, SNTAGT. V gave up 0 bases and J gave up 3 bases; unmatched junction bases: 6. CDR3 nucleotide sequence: TGTGCCAGCAGTGACTCTAAAACAGGGGGCATTGGAAACACCATATATTTT. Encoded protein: CASSDSKTGGIGNTIYF.

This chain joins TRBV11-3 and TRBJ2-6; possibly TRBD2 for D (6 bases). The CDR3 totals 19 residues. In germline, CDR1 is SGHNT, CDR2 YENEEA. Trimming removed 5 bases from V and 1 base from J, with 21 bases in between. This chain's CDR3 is CASSRRGSGAVSGANVLTF. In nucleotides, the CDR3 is TGTGCCAGCAGCCGGCGGGGAAGCGGCGCTGTTTCTGGGGCCAACGTCCTGACTTTC.

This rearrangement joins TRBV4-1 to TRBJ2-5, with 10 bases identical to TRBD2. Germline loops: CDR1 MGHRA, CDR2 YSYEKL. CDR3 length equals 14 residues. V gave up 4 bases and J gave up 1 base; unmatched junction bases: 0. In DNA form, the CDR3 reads TGCGCCAGCAGCCGGACTAGCGGCCAAGAGACCCAGTACTTC. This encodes CASSRTSGQETQYF.